What follows describes a single T cell receptor beta chain. As yet, its antigen is unknown. The isolated RNA, all of it, was reverse transcribed, so expressed TCRB transcripts were what got sequenced. TCRdb's table, derived via immunoSEQ multiplex PCR, lists solely in-frame clones and lacks some. Of about 710,000 clones in the sample, over 13% were seen once. V lost 1 base and J lost 6; bases outside the gene matches: 7. This CDR3 is 16 amino acids long. Germline V gene sequence: CDR1 LGHNA, CDR2 YSLEER. The data derive from a study of beta chain features in type 1 diabetes. For the study at large: Comparable age, gender and cell yields were observed in patients relative to healthy donors.

Findings of the study overall: For Type 1 diabetes patients, all four CD4+ subsets carried TCRB CDR3s that were moderately but significantly shorter.

V usage is TRBV4-3 and J usage is TRBJ1-4, with 8 positions matching TRBD1. Sequenced material: naive CD4+ T cells from blood. This clonotype originated in a young man with type 1 diabetes. The CDR3 here is CASSQGHGTGDEKLFF. The CDR3 bases are TGCGCCAGCAGCCAAGGCCACGGGACAGGAGATGAAAAACTGTTTTTT.